Presented here are 13 T cell receptor beta chains from one specimen sequenced in a study of blood T cell repertoires in COVID-19 (TCRdb year 2020). The method behind the library was the immunoSEQ multiplex PCR assay. As stored in TCRdb, this immuneACCESS dataset retains in-frame rearrangements with V and J assigned. A fraction of the clones does not appear; measured against another copy, unresolved V genes explain less than half of the discrepancy, and the remainder lacks a known reason. The sample includes around 380,000 clones, with roughly 86% observed a single time. The ten largest account for over 0.95% of the sample. Sequencing input: peripheral blood. The source is a human donor with acute or convalescent COVID-19. The donor label of this sample is uncertain.

This chain joins TRBV7-8 and TRBJ1-1; D is unresolved. Germline assignment: CDR1 SGHVS and CDR2 FQNEAQ. The V gene lost 3 bases and the J gene lost 1 base, with 6 bases spanning the gap. CDR3 length: 13 amino acids. CDR3 coding DNA: TGTGCCAGCAGCTTTTCAGGGAACACTGAAGCTTTCTTT. Translation: CASSFSGNTEAFF.

The chain carries TRBV5-1 and TRBJ1-1, with 7 bases lining up with TRBD1. The CDR3 is 16 residues long. CDR1 is SGHRS, CDR2 YFSETQ, per germline. V gave up 4 bases and J gave up 0 bases; unmatched junction bases: 9. The CDR3 DNA is TGCGCCAGCAGCATCCAGACAGGGAACCTGAACACTGAAGCTTTCTTT. It encodes CASSIQTGNLNTEAFF.

This clone has just a few counts. The V and J genes are TRBV18 and TRBJ1-2; 8 bases match TRBD1. This CDR3 has 20 residues. The germline gives CDR1 KGHSH, CDR2 LQKENI. Trimming took 3 bases from V and 0 from J; bases not matched to a gene: 18. CDR3 sequence reads: CASSPNRGKGTKGTNYGYTF. For the CDR3, the DNA is TGTGCCAGCTCACCTAACAGGGGGAAGGGGACTAAGGGGACTAACTATGGCTACACCTTC.

This clone showed up just once. This chain connects TRBV4-1 to TRBJ2-2; 7 nucleotides align to TRBD1. Germline V gene lookup returns CDR1 MGHRA and CDR2 YSYEKL. V shed 5 bases, J shed 5 bases, and the junction held 17 bases outside the gene matches. The CDR3 runs 18 residues. In DNA, the CDR3 is TGCGCCAGCAGCGGACGCGTATTAGGGGGCATGTCAACCGGGGAGCTGTTTTTT. Its translation: CASSGRVLGGMSTGELFF.

This clone occurred once. V gene TRBV19 combines with J gene TRBJ2-6; weak D call: TRBD1 (6 bases). The CDR3 sequence is 15 residues long. Between the trimmed V and J ends, which lost 6 bases and 0 bases, there was a span of 9 bases. Germline V gene lookup returns CDR1 LNHDA and CDR2 SQIVND (reference sequence). CDR3 region: CASREQGSGANVLTF. As DNA, the CDR3 is TGTGCCAGTAGAGAACAGGGCTCTGGGGCCAACGTCCTGACTTTC.

V usage is TRBV11-2 and J usage is TRBJ2-1, with TRBD1 matching over 10 bases. The trim removed 6 bases at V and 4 bases at J, leaving 15 bases unmatched. This CDR3 spans 18 amino acids. Germline CDR1 is SGHAT and CDR2 is FQNNGV. In nucleotides, the CDR3 is TGTGCCAGCAGTGACAGGGGGCTAAGGCGGGGTATTTACAATGAGCAGTTCTTC. Residues: CASSDRGLRRGIYNEQFF. Complete variable domain (other parts from reference TRBV11-2 and TRBJ2-1): EAGVAQSPRYKIIEKRQSVAFWCNPISGHATLYWYQQILGQGPKLLIQFQNNGVVDDSQLPKDRFSAERLKGVDSTLKIQPAKLEDSAVYLCASSDRGLRRGIYNEQFFGPGTRLTVL.

The chain is built from TRBV5-1 and TRBJ2-3, with a weak D call TRBD2 (6 bases). CDR1 SGHRS and CDR2 YFSETQ come from the germline V gene. This CDR3 has 14 residues. The V end was cut by 1 base, the J end by 4 bases, with 10 bases between. Written as DNA, the CDR3 is TGCGCCAGCAGCTTGAGGCGGGGACCAGATACGCAGTATTTT. This sequence encodes CASSLRRGPDTQYF.

The chain has TRBV19 and TRBJ2-2; tentatively, D is TRBD1 (6 bases). V lost 7 bases and J 7 bases, leaving 19 bases between the germline ends. In germline, CDR1 is LNHDA, CDR2 SQIVND (reference sequence). CDR3 size: 15 residues. This CDR3 reads CASNIGRGFGGELFF. Here the CDR3 DNA reads TGTGCCAGTAATATCGGCAGGGGATTCGGCGGGGAGCTGTTTTTT. The full variable domain, rest sourced from reference TRBV19 and TRBJ2-2, is DGGITQSPKYLFRKEGQNVTLSCEQNLNHDAMYWYRQDPGQGLRLIYYSQIVNDFQKGDIAEGYSVSREKKESFPLTVTSAQKNPTAFYLCASNIGRGFGGELFFGEGSRLTVL.

The chain carries TRBV29-1 and TRBJ1-1; D gene unclear. CDR1 is SQVTM, CDR2 ANQGSEA, per germline. The CDR3 spans 14 residues. V lost 5 bases, J lost 1 base, and 14 bases lay in between. The CDR3 region has the DNA TGCAGCGTTAGCACCGGGAATACGAACACTGAAGCTTTCTTT. Translation: CSVSTGNTNTEAFF.

V and J are TRBV19 and TRBJ2-4; 9 nucleotides match TRBD2. The CDR3 runs 16 residues. The germline V gene has CDR1 LNHDA and CDR2 SQIVND (reference sequence). V trimming: 3 bases; J trimming: 6 bases; junction bases outside the gene matches: 9. CDR3 amino acids: CASSIAGGFTTNIQYF. CDR3 DNA: TGTGCCAGTAGTATCGCGGGGGGGTTTACCACAAACATTCAGTACTTC.

This sequence joins TRBV28 and TRBJ1-2; D call uncertain. Germline V lookup: CDR1 MDHEN, CDR2 SYDVKM. The ends were cut back, 2 bases at V and 8 bases at J, with 12 bases in the middle. This CDR3 is built from 13 residues. CDR3 protein: CASSLEWLRGYTF. CDR3 in DNA: TGTGCCAGCAGTTTAGAGTGGTTGCGCGGCTACACCTTC.

The chain recombines TRBV15 with TRBJ2-2; 8 bases are shared with TRBD1. The CDR3 runs 14 residues. Trimming took 4 bases from V and 4 from J; bases not matched to a gene: 2. Germline values: CDR1 LNHNV, CDR2 YYDKDF (reference sequence). CDR3 loop: CATSKDRVTGELFF. CDR3 DNA: TGTGCCACCAGCAAGGACAGGGTCACCGGGGAGCTGTTTTTT.

The chain is built from TRBV3-1 (or the pseudogene TRBV3-2) and TRBJ1-1; the D is unclear. The germline V and J ends were trimmed by 5 bases and 9 bases, with 13 bases remaining between them. CDR1 is LGHDT, CDR2 YNNKEL, per germline (reference sequence). The CDR3 loop spans 12 amino acids. The CDR3 region is CASSAEGGKAFF. The CDR3, as DNA: TGTGCCAGCAGCGCTGAAGGAGGAAAAGCTTTCTTT.